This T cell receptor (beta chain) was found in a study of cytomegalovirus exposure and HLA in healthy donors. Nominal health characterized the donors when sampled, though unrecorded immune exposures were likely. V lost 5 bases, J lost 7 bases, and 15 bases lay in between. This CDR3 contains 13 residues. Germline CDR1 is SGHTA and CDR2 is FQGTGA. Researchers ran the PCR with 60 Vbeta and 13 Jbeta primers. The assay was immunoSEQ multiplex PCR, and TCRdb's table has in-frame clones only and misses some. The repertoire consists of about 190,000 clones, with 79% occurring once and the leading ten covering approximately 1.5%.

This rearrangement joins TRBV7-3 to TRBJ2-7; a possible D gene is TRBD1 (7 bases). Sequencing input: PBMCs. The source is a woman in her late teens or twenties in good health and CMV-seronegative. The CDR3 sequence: CASSLDRAGEQYF. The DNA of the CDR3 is TGTGCCAGCAGCCTTGACAGGGCGGGGGAGCAGTACTTC.